This TCR beta chain was sequenced for a study of T cells after yellow fever vaccination. TCRdb re-derived calls from the 5' RACE reads in MiXCR, one entry per CDR3 protein. Of 150,000 to 200,000 distinct CDR3 sequences listed, 5.5% to 8% are singletons. CDR3 length: 13 amino acids. Germline V gene data show CDR1 as DFQATT and CDR2 as SNEGSKA (reference sequence). Trimming pared 3 bases from V and 1 base from J, leaving 9 bases between. This clonotype was seen repeatedly, ten times or more. The sequence derives from a man in his late teens or twenties who received the YFV17D yellow fever vaccine. The gene calls are TRBV20-1 and TRBJ2-5; D not certain. This material consisted of CD4+ T cells sorted from PBMCs, taken on the day of the first yellow fever vaccination. The CDR3 reads CSARIRVQETQYF. In DNA, the CDR3 is TGCAGTGCTAGGATTAGAGTCCAAGAGACCCAGTACTTC.